This paragraph covers one T cell receptor (beta chain) sequence. What it binds is unknown. This specimen comes from a study of shared clonotypes between healthy human individuals. This CDR3 is 15 amino acids long. Per germline, CDR1 ENHRY and CDR2 SYGVKD. Trimming at V came to 10 bases and at J to 4 bases, leaving 8 bases not matched to a gene. Broader study findings: Rarefaction showed that sequencing of sorted subsets was incomplete (despite large depth).

The protocol was immunoSEQ multiplex PCR, while the TCRdb copy is restricted to in-frame clones and leaves out a portion. The profile shows 900,000 to 1,200,000 clones, about 80% of them singletons. The chain uses TRBV10-3 and TRBJ2-7, with 15 nucleotides matching TRBD2. The origin of this receptor is a man aged 18-30 years in good health. Some clones in this sample may be carry-over from other donors' samples. Specimen: memory CD4+ T cells from PBMCs. Subset in this sample: CD45RA-negative fraction. This CDR3 is CATARTSGRDYEQYF. In nucleotides, the CDR3 is TGTGCCACCGCACGGACTAGCGGGAGGGATTACGAGCAGTACTTC.